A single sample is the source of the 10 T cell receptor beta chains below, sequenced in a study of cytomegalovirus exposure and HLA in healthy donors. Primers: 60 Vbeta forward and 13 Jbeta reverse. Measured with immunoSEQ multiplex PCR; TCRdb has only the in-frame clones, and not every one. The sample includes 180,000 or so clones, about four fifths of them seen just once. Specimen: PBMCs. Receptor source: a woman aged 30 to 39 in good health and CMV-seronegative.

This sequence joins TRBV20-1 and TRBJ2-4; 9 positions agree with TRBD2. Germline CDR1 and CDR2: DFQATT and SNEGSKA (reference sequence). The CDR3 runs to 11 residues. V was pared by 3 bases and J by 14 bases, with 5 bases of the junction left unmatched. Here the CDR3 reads CSASWAGGEYF. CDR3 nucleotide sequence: TGCAGTGCTAGTTGGGCGGGGGGGGAGTACTTC.

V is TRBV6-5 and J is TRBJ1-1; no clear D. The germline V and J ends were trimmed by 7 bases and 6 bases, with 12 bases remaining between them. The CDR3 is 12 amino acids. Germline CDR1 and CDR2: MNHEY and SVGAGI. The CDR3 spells CASTPSVAEAFF. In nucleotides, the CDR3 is TGTGCCAGCACCCCGTCGGTGGCTGAAGCTTTCTTT.

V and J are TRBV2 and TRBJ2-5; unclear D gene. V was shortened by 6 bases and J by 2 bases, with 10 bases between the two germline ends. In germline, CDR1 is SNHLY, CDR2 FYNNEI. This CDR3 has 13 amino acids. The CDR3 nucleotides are TGTGCCAGCAGGCAATCGGAGCAAGAGACCCAGTACTTC. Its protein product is CASRQSEQETQYF.

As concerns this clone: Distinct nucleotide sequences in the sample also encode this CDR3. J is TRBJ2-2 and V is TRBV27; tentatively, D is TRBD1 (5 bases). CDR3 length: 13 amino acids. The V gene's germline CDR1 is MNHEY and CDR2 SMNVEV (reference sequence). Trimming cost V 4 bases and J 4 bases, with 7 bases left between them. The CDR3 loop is CASSYRITGELFF. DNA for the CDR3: TGTGCCAGCAGTTACAGGATCACCGGGGAGCTGTTTTTT.

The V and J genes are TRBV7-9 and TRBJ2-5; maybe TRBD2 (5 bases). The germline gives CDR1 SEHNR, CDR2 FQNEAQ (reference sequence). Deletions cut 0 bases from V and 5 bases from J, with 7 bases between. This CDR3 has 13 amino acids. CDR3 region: CASSLAAAETQYF. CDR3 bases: TGTGCCAGCAGCTTAGCAGCGGCTGAGACCCAGTACTTC.

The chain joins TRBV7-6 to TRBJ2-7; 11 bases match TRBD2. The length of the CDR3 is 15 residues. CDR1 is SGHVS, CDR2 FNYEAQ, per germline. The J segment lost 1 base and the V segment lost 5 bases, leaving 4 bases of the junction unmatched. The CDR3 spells CASSHSGGASYEQYF. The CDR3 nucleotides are TGTGCCAGCAGCCATAGCGGGGGGGCATCCTACGAGCAGTACTTC.

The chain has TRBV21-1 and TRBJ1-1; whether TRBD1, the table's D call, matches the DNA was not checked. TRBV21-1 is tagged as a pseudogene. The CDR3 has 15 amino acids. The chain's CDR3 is CAGQLPTGVVAEAFF. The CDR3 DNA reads TGTGCCGGTCAACTTCCGACAGGGGTTGTTGCTGAAGCTTTCTTT.

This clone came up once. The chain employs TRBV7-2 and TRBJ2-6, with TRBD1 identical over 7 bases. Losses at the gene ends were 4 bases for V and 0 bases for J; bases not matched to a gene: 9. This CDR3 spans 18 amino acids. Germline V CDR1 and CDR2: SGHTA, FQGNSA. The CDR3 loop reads CASSSTGQPSSGANVLTF. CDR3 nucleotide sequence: TGTGCCAGCAGCTCTACGGGACAGCCTTCCTCTGGGGCCAACGTCCTGACTTTC.

CDR3 residues: CASSFPDRVNTEAFF. CDR3 nucleotide sequence: TGTGCCAGCAGTTTTCCCGACAGGGTCAACACTGAAGCTTTCTTT. The chain links TRBV27 to TRBJ1-1; 7 bases fit TRBD1. Germline V CDR1 and CDR2: MNHEY, SMNVEV (reference sequence). The trim removed 3 bases at V and 2 bases at J, leaving 6 bases unmatched. CDR3 length equals 15 residues.

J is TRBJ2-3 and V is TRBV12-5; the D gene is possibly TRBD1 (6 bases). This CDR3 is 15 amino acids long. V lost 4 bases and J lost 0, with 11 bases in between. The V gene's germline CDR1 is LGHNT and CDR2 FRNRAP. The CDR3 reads CASGSLGASTDTQYF. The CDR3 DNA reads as TGTGCTAGTGGTTCCCTGGGGGCAAGCACAGATACGCAGTATTTT. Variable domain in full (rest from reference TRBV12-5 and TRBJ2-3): DARVTQTPRHKVTEMGQEVTMRCQPILGHNTVFWYRQTMMQGLELLAYFRNRAPLDDSGMPKDRFSAEMPDATLATLKIQPSEPRDSAVYFCASGSLGASTDTQYFGPGTRLTVL.